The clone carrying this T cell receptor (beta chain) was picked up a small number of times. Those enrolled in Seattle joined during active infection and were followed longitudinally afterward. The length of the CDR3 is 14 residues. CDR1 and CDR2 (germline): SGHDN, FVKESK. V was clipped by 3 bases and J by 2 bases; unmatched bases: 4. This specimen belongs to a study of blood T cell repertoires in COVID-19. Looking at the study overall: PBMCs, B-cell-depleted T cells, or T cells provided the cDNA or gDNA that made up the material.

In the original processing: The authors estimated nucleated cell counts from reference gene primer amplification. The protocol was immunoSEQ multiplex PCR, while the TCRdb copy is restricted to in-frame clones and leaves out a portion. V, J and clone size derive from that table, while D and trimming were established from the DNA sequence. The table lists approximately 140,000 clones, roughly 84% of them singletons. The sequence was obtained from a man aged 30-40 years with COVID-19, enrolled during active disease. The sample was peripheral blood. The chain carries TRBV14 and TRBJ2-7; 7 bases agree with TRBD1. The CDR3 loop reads CASSHLQGAYEQYF. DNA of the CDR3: TGTGCCAGCAGCCATCTCCAGGGGGCCTACGAGCAGTACTTC.